This TCR beta chain was documented in a study of T cell responses to AZD1222 COVID-19 vaccine. CDR3 length equals 15 residues. CDR1 is LNHDA, CDR2 SQIVND, per germline (reference sequence). The V gene end was trimmed by 4 bases and the J gene end by 2 bases; junction bases not matched to a gene: 5. The sample holds one count of this clone. Its specificity is unknown. The data were produced by immunoSEQ multiplex PCR, yet TCRdb's version contains in-frame clones alone and is incomplete. Found here are some 89,000 clones, 90% of them singletons; the top ten hold around 3%. Study results and caveats: Donors skewed white British and female; clonal diversity was possibly underestimated. Unmutated variant regions are reportedly targeted by nearly half of spike-specific TCRs.

This chain connects TRBV19 to TRBJ2-1, with 7 nucleotides matching TRBD2. The specimen comprised peripheral blood, sampled on day 0 of AZD1222 vaccination. This sequence was found in an adult in good health. CDR3 coding DNA: TGTGCCAGTAGTACTCCGGGACTACCCTACAATGAGCAGTTCTTC. Protein product: CASSTPGLPYNEQFF.